Each of the 9 T cell receptor beta chains below was sequenced from the same sample in a study of T cells in Graves' hyperthyroidism and ophthalmopathy. The CDR3 regions of TCR beta were amplified from RNA transcripts. A first-round RT-PCR of the TCR CDR3 used the HTBI primer set. Via MiXCR, TCRdb re-called the multiplex PCR reads, giving one row per CDR3 protein. Of approximately 430,000 distinct CDR3 sequences in the sample, about 15% were seen once. Sequenced material: blood. These receptors originate from a man aged 18-30 years with Graves' ophthalmopathy.

The chain is built from TRBV14 and TRBJ2-5; D remains ambiguous. Trimming stripped 2 bases from V and 5 bases from J, with 9 bases between. CDR3 length: 13 amino acids. Germline V gene sequence: CDR1 SGHDN, CDR2 FVKESK. Here the CDR3 reads CASSQKEYETQYF. The DNA of the CDR3 is TGTGCCAGCAGCCAAAAGGAGTATGAGACCCAGTACTTC.

This clonotype was observed at least ten times. This rearrangement joins TRBV5-5 to TRBJ2-7, with 13 bases fitting TRBD2. J gave up 2 bases and V 1 base, and 9 bases lay outside the gene matches. Per the germline V gene, CDR1 is SGHKS and CDR2 is YYEKEE (reference sequence). The CDR3 sequence is 18 residues long. CDR3 region: CASSLLGTSGTLPYEQYF. The CDR3 bases are TGTGCCAGCAGCTTGTTAGGGACTAGCGGGACACTTCCCTACGAGCAGTACTTC.

The chain has TRBV4-2 and TRBJ2-3, with TRBD2 identical over 10 bases. This CDR3 spans 15 amino acids. Germline CDR1 and CDR2: LGHNA and YNFKEQ. The trim removed 2 bases at V and 5 bases at J, leaving 4 bases unmatched. The CDR3 reads CASSQTSGILDTQYF. The CDR3 DNA sequence: TGTGCCAGCAGCCAAACTAGCGGGATTTTAGATACGCAGTATTTT.

J is TRBJ2-7 and V is TRBV6-5, with 16 positions matching TRBD2. The trim removed 4 bases at V and 0 bases at J, leaving 6 bases unmatched. Germline CDR1 is MNHEY and CDR2 is SVGAGI. The CDR3 is made up of 18 amino acids. CDR3 in DNA: TGTGCCAGCAGTTTGGGACTAGCGGGAGGGCCGGTCTCCTACGAGCAGTACTTC. The encoded protein is CASSLGLAGGPVSYEQYF.

J is TRBJ1-5 and V is TRBV12-3 or TRBV12-4; TRBD1 might be the D (5 bases). CDR3 length: 13 amino acids. Deletions cut 1 base from V and 6 bases from J, with 7 bases between. The CDR3 spells CASSLDGTQPQHF. The CDR3 DNA is TGTGCCAGCAGTTTAGATGGGACTCAGCCCCAGCATTTT.

The V and J genes are TRBV7-9 and TRBJ2-1; no firm D call. Germline V gene lookup returns CDR1 SEHNR and CDR2 FQNEAQ (reference sequence). This CDR3 region has 16 residues. V lost 0 bases and J lost 5, with 14 bases in between. The CDR3 loop is CASSLAFATTHNEQFF. As DNA, the CDR3 is TGTGCCAGCAGCTTAGCGTTTGCAACAACCCACAATGAGCAGTTCTTC.

This clonotype has at least ten counts. The chain combines TRBV5-8 with TRBJ1-1; D not certain. Deletions cut 2 bases from V and 4 bases from J, with 6 bases between. Germline lookup yields CDR1 SGHTS and CDR2 YDEGEE. The CDR3 covers 12 residues. The CDR3 here is CASSFGTTEAFF. DNA of the CDR3: TGTGCCAGCAGCTTCGGTACCACTGAAGCTTTCTTT.

There are many counts of this clonotype. V is TRBV20-1 and J is TRBJ2-3; D is tentatively TRBD1 or TRBD2 (7 bases each). This CDR3 spans 14 amino acids. Germline V gene data show CDR1 as DFQATT and CDR2 as SNEGSKA (reference sequence). Trimming took 5 bases from V and 3 from J, leaving 15 bases between them. Here the CDR3 DNA reads TGCAGTGCTCCCCGGCAGGGGGGGACAGATACGCAGTATTTT. This codes for CSAPRQGGTDTQYF.

In this sample, this clonotype turned up a few times. The rearrangement uses TRBV16 and TRBJ1-3; D uncertain. Germline V CDR1 and CDR2: KGHSY, FQNENV. This CDR3 region has 17 residues. The V and J ends lost 4 bases and 0 bases respectively, with 16 bases between them. As DNA, the CDR3 is TGTGCCAGCAGCCTTAGTAGAACAGCCTCCTCTGGAAACACCATATATTTT. This translates into CASSLSRTASSGNTIYF.